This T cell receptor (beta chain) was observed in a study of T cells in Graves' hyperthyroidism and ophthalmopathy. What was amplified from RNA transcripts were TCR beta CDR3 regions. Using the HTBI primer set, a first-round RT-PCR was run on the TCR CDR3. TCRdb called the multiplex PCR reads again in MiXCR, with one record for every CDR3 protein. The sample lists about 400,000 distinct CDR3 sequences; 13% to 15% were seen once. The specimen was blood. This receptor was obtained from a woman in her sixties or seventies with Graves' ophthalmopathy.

For the CDR3, the DNA is TGTGCCACCAGTGATTTGGCTAGCGGGAAGTCCTACAATGAGCAGTTCTTC. This codes for CATSDLASGKSYNEQFF. The chain employs TRBV24-1 and TRBJ2-1; 9 bases are shared with TRBD2. After removal of 0 bases from V and 1 base from J, the junction contained 3 bases not matched to a gene. The CDR3 spans 17 residues. The germline gives CDR1 KGHDR, CDR2 SFDVKD.